This T cell receptor (beta chain) stems from a study of T-cell reconstitution after alpha-beta-depleted transplantation in children. V shed 5 bases, J shed 0 bases, and the junction held 11 bases outside the gene matches. CDR3 size: 17 residues. It was with unique molecular identifiers that the TCRbeta library was prepared. TCRdb processed the PCR reads anew with MiXCR; each CDR3 protein has one entry. The top ten hold 3% to 4% of the sample, which has some 500,000 distinct CDR3 sequences, roughly 18% seen once. The TCR sequence derives from a human donor who donated a stem cell graft to a child with acute lymphoblastic leukemia. Here the sequenced sample was PBMCs from the stem cell graft donor, taken from the stem cell graft. This chain connects TRBV12-3 or TRBV12-4 to TRBJ1-1; 8 positions match TRBD1. For the CDR3, the DNA is TGTGCCAGCAGTCAAAGCCGGGACAGGACTTTGAACACTGAAGCTTTCTTT. This gives the protein CASSQSRDRTLNTEAFF.